Below are 5 T cell receptor beta chains sequenced from a single sample in a study of T-cell reconstitution after alpha-beta-depleted transplantation in children. The TCRbeta library incorporated unique molecular identifiers. TCRdb re-analysed the PCR reads in MiXCR, keeping a single row per CDR3 protein. In the table there are about 580,000 distinct CDR3 sequences, roughly 23% of which are singletons. The starting material was PBMCs, mostly from graft donor cells, obtained 360 days after TCRalphabeta/CD19-depleted stem cell transplant. These receptors originate from a boy younger than two who had a stem cell transplant for acute myeloid leukemia, so the T cells may come from the graft donor.

Of note for this clonotype: Given a much more abundant clone one base away, this may be a read error. The V call is TRBV12-3 or TRBV12-4, the J call TRBJ2-2; 8 bases match TRBD2. The junction had 6 bases not matched to a gene; V was cut back by 7 bases and J by 5 bases. CDR3 length: 14 amino acids. The CDR3 DNA is TGTGCCAGCAAAGCGGGGGCGCAGACCGGGGAGCTGTTTTTT. As protein: CASKAGAQTGELFF.

DNA of the CDR3: TGTGCCACCAGCAGAGGCTACACTTACGAGCAGTACGTC. Its protein product is CATSRGYTYEQYV. The rearrangement uses TRBV15 and TRBJ2-7; D is ambiguous. The V end was cut by 1 base, the J end by 4 bases, with 8 bases between. Germline V gene sequence: CDR1 LNHNV, CDR2 YYDKDF (reference sequence). This CDR3 is built from 13 residues.

This clonotype was seen a handful of times. The J gene is TRBJ2-7, the V gene TRBV20-1; 7 bases fit TRBD2. This CDR3 region has 13 residues. The ends lost 2 bases at V and 5 bases at J; junction bases unmatched: 6. CDR1 is DFQATT and CDR2 is SNEGSKA in the germline V gene (reference sequence). The CDR3 region is CSARPGREDEQYF. The DNA of the CDR3 is TGCAGTGCTAGACCAGGGAGGGAGGACGAGCAGTACTTC.

The CDR3 reads CASSRGRGKAFF. In DNA, the CDR3 is TGTGCCAGCAGCCGAGGGAGGGGAAAAGCTTTCTTT. J is TRBJ1-1 and V is TRBV9, with D possibly TRBD1 on 5 matching bases. Trimming cost V 4 bases and J 9 bases, with 13 bases left between them. The CDR3 sequence is 12 residues long. Germline V lookup: CDR1 SGDLS, CDR2 YYNGEE.

V is TRBV5-1 and J is TRBJ2-1; 9 nucleotides agree with TRBD2. J lost 5 bases, V lost 3 bases, and 9 bases had no gene match. The CDR3 has 16 amino acids. Germline CDR1 reads SGHRS; CDR2 reads YFSETQ. The CDR3 loop reads CASSSLPSGTNNEQFF. The CDR3, as DNA: TGCGCCAGCAGCTCCCTACCTAGCGGGACGAACAATGAGCAGTTCTTC. Using reference TRBV5-1 and TRBJ2-1 for the parts outside the CDR3, the full variable domain is KAGVTQTPRYLIKTRGQQVTLSCSPISGHRSVSWYQQTPGQGLQFLFEYFSETQRNKGNFPGRFSGRQFSNSRSEMNVSTLELGDSALYLCASSSLPSGTNNEQFFGPGTRLTVL.